The next 29 T cell receptor beta chains were all read from a single sample in a study of blood T cell repertoires in COVID-19. TCRdb's copy holds only in-frame clones and misses some; the assay was immunoSEQ multiplex PCR. The profile shows about 86,000 clones, over 80% of them singletons. The sample comprised peripheral blood. These receptor sequences come from a woman at least 80 years old with active or convalescent COVID-19.

This clone occurred a few times. The chain has TRBV10-3 and TRBJ1-3, with D unresolved. Trimming cost V 4 bases and J 1 base, with 2 bases left between them. This CDR3 has 12 residues. CDR1 is ENHRY, CDR2 SYGVKD, per germline. The CDR3 coding sequence is TGTGCCATCAGTGCTTCTGGAAACACCATATATTTT. Translating gives CAISASGNTIYF.

This chain joins TRBV18 and TRBJ2-5, with D possibly being TRBD2 (5 bases). Germline values: CDR1 KGHSH, CDR2 LQKENI. Trimming removed 5 bases from V and 2 bases from J, with 9 bases in between. The CDR3 extends over 13 amino acids. Here the CDR3 reads CASSSGRQETQYF. The CDR3 DNA reads as TGTGCCAGCTCATCTGGGAGACAAGAGACCCAGTACTTC.

The chain has TRBV19 and TRBJ2-5; weak D call: TRBD2 (6 bases). V dropped 4 bases and J dropped 4 bases, with 10 bases sitting between them. The length of the CDR3 is 13 residues. The germline V gene has CDR1 LNHDA and CDR2 SQIVND (reference sequence). The CDR3 nucleotides are TGTGCCAGTAGTACGGGAGCGAGAGAGACCCAGTACTTC. Encoded protein: CASSTGARETQYF.

This chain joins TRBV27 and TRBJ1-2; 7 nucleotides line up with TRBD1. This CDR3 spans 13 amino acids. Trimming removed 3 bases from V and 6 bases from J; junction bases left unmatched: 4. Germline V gene data show CDR1 as MNHEY and CDR2 as SMNVEV (reference sequence). The CDR3 DNA reads TGTGCCAGCAGTTTTCGACAGGGTAATGGCTACACCTTC. Its protein is CASSFRQGNGYTF.

The rearrangement links TRBV6-5 to TRBJ2-2, with a tentative D call TRBD1 (6 bases). Germline CDR1 MNHEY, CDR2 SVGAGI. The CDR3 sequence is 14 residues long. Trimming took 4 bases from V and 1 from J, leaving 7 bases between them. The CDR3 sequence is CASSWGQNTGELFF. CDR3 DNA sequence: TGTGCCAGCAGTTGGGGACAGAACACCGGGGAGCTGTTTTTT.

About this clone: Other nucleotide sequences from this sample produce the same CDR3. The gene calls are TRBV19 and TRBJ1-6; the match to TRBD1 covers 8 bases. CDR3 size: 14 residues. Germline trimming cut 4 bases from V and 5 bases from J; bases unmatched to any gene: 1. Germline loops: CDR1 LNHDA, CDR2 SQIVND (reference sequence). DNA of the CDR3: TGTGCCAGTAGTACGACAGGGGATAATTCACCCCTCCACTTT. It translates to CASSTTGDNSPLHF.

This rearrangement joins TRBV28 to TRBJ1-1, with D tentatively TRBD1 (6 bases). CDR1 is MDHEN and CDR2 is SYDVKM in the germline V gene. CDR3 length: 15 residues. Trimming took off 3 bases at V and 6 bases at J, with 17 bases between the two ends. Here the CDR3 reads CASSLGALGVAEAFF. As DNA, the CDR3 is TGTGCCAGCAGTTTGGGGGCACTGGGTGTGGCTGAAGCTTTCTTT.

Only one count was recorded for this clone. The V call is TRBV2, the J call TRBJ2-1; 10 bases match TRBD2. This CDR3 is 16 amino acids long. Germline CDR1 is SNHLY and CDR2 is FYNNEI. The trim removed 1 base at V and 2 bases at J, leaving 2 bases unmatched. The CDR3 nucleotides are TGTGCCAGCAGTGAAGGGAGCGGGGGGGCCTACAATGAGCAGTTCTTC. Its protein is CASSEGSGGAYNEQFF.

The chain is built from TRBV19 and TRBJ2-1, with TRBD2 identical over 13 bases. Germline V gives CDR1 LNHDA, CDR2 SQIVND (reference sequence). Trimming at V came to 6 bases and at J to 4 bases, leaving 3 bases not matched to a gene. This CDR3 contains 15 residues. The CDR3 region has the DNA TGTGCCAGTAGGGCGGGACTAGCGGGGTACAATGAGCAGTTCTTC. Residues: CASRAGLAGYNEQFF.

This clone was picked up a small number of times. This chain uses TRBV7-9 with TRBJ2-3, with TRBD2 matching 8 bases. With 5 bases clipped from V and 6 bases from J, the junction kept 10 bases outside the gene matches. Germline V gene data show CDR1 as SEHNR and CDR2 as FQNEAQ (reference sequence). The CDR3 runs 15 residues. The CDR3 loop is CASSLWREVEDTQYF. CDR3 in DNA: TGTGCCAGCAGCCTATGGCGGGAGGTGGAGGATACGCAGTATTTT.

J is TRBJ2-1 and V is TRBV4-2, with 7 bases aligning to TRBD2. The CDR3 totals 15 residues. Germline V gene sequence: CDR1 LGHNA, CDR2 YNFKEQ. The J segment lost 3 bases and the V segment lost 5 bases, leaving 7 bases of the junction unmatched. The CDR3 DNA is TGTGCCAGCAGCTTTGCTAGCGGAGACTACAATGAGCAGTTCTTC. Protein product: CASSFASGDYNEQFF.

V and J are TRBV5-4 and TRBJ2-5, with TRBD2 matching over 11 bases. The J segment lost 9 bases and the V segment lost 3 bases, leaving 7 bases of the junction unmatched. The CDR3 covers 14 residues. Germline V gene data show CDR1 as SGHNT and CDR2 as YYREEE (reference sequence). The CDR3 region has the DNA TGTGCCAGCAGCTCACTAGCGGGGGATGGGGCCCAGTACTTC. This translates into CASSSLAGDGAQYF.

The CDR3 region has the DNA TGTGCCAGCAGTTACGACAGGGGTCGCGGCTACACCTTC. Its translation: CASSYDRGRGYTF. The J gene is TRBJ1-2, the V gene TRBV28, with 8 bases that match TRBD1. The CDR3 contains 13 residues. After removal of 4 bases from V and 8 bases from J, the junction contained 6 bases not matched to a gene. Per germline, CDR1 MDHEN and CDR2 SYDVKM.

V is TRBV30 and J is TRBJ1-4, with D possibly being TRBD1 (6 bases). V lost 2 bases and J lost 11, with 9 bases in between. The CDR3 totals 11 residues. Germline lookup yields CDR1 GTSNPN and CDR2 SVGIG (reference sequence). The CDR3 sequence is CAWSRQEKLFF. The CDR3 DNA reads as TGTGCCTGGAGTAGACAGGAGAAACTGTTTTTT.

V usage is TRBV18 and J usage is TRBJ1-1; possibly TRBD1 for D (5 bases). The CDR3 covers 14 residues. Trimming shortened V by 1 base and J by 5 bases, and 11 bases separated the two germline ends. Germline V gene lookup returns CDR1 KGHSH and CDR2 LQKENI. The CDR3 DNA is TGTGCCAGCTCACCACGAGGAGGGGAAACTGAAGCTTTCTTT. It codes for CASSPRGGETEAFF.

V is TRBV24-1 and J is TRBJ1-5; D unclear. Trimming stripped 6 bases from V and 0 bases from J, with 5 bases between. CDR1 and CDR2 (germline): KGHDR, SFDVKD. CDR3 length equals 13 residues. This CDR3 reads CATSSNSNQPQHF. The CDR3 DNA follows: TGTGCCACCAGTTCCAATAGCAATCAGCCCCAGCATTTT.

This clone has a single count. The chain links TRBV11-2 to TRBJ1-3, with 9 nucleotides matching TRBD1. This CDR3 region has 18 residues. V lost 1 base to trimming and J lost 0 bases; unmatched junction nucleotides: 7. Germline loops: CDR1 SGHAT, CDR2 FQNNGV. The CDR3 here is CASSLGHGTGLSGNTIYF. CDR3 nucleotide sequence: TGTGCCAGCAGCTTAGGACACGGGACAGGGCTCTCTGGAAACACCATATATTTT. Supplemented by reference TRBV11-2 and TRBJ1-3, the full variable domain reads EAGVAQSPRYKIIEKRQSVAFWCNPISGHATLYWYQQILGQGPKLLIQFQNNGVVDDSQLPKDRFSAERLKGVDSTLKIQPAKLEDSAVYLCASSLGHGTGLSGNTIYFGEGSWLTVV.

This chain uses TRBV7-9 with TRBJ1-2, with TRBD1 matching over 8 bases. V shed 7 bases and J 7 bases; nucleotides not matched to a gene: 11. The CDR3 totals 14 residues. Germline lookup yields CDR1 SEHNR and CDR2 FQNEAQ (reference sequence). The CDR3 coding sequence is TGTGCCAGCACCGCAGGGACAGGTTCATTTGGCTACACCTTC. As protein: CASTAGTGSFGYTF.

The genes are TRBV5-8 and TRBJ1-1, with TRBD1 identical over 10 bases. This CDR3 region has 16 residues. Unmatched junction bases numbered 6, after V lost 4 bases and J lost 0 bases. Germline loops: CDR1 SGHTS, CDR2 YDEGEE. In nucleotides, the CDR3 is TGTGCCAGCAGCCCCTGGACAGGGGGGGTGAACACTGAAGCTTTCTTT. Encoded protein: CASSPWTGGVNTEAFF.

The V call is TRBV19, the J call TRBJ1-3; TRBD1 is a possible D gene (5 bases). V lost 7 bases to trimming and J lost 0 bases, with 13 bases between them. From germline, CDR1 is LNHDA and CDR2 SQIVND (reference sequence). This CDR3 contains 15 residues. The CDR3 DNA sequence: TGTGCCAGTATTCCAGACAGAAGCTCTGGAAACACCATATATTTT. It specifies CASIPDRSSGNTIYF.

The table lists this clone with a few counts. This chain joins TRBV19 and TRBJ1-3; D might be TRBD1 (6 bases). This CDR3 has 14 amino acids. The germline CDR1 and CDR2 sequences are LNHDA and SQIVND (reference sequence). With 7 bases removed from V and 1 base from J, the gap between germline ends came to 11 bases. Here the CDR3 DNA reads TGTGCCAGTATCGGAGACAGGTCTGGAAACACCATATATTTT. It codes for CASIGDRSGNTIYF.

This chain uses TRBV19 with TRBJ1-2; a possible D gene is TRBD1 (6 bases). The ends were cut back, 1 base at V and 3 bases at J, with 15 bases in the middle. The length of the CDR3 is 16 residues. Germline V CDR1 and CDR2: LNHDA, SQIVND (reference sequence). CDR3 bases: TGTGCCAGTAGTATAGCGTCGGCGGGGGCGGACTATGGCTACACCTTC. It encodes CASSIASAGADYGYTF.

The chain combines TRBV28 with TRBJ1-1, with D perhaps matching TRBD1 (6 bases). The V end was cut by 5 bases, the J end by 1 base, with 17 bases between. The CDR3 has 16 residues. CDR1 and CDR2 from the germline V gene are MDHEN and SYDVKM. As DNA, the CDR3 is TGTGCCAGCAGTACCCCGCTGAGACAGGAGAACACTGAAGCTTTCTTT. This sequence encodes CASSTPLRQENTEAFF.

This clone came up once. The CDR3 nucleotides are TGCAGCGTCGTATCCCGGGAGGCTTGGAGCTCCTACAATGAGCAGTTCTTC. Translating gives CSVVSREAWSSYNEQFF. This chain joins TRBV29-1 and TRBJ2-1; 7 bases fit TRBD2. The CDR3 length is 17 residues. The V and J ends lost 6 bases and 0 bases, in that order; junction bases with no gene match: 14. The V gene's germline CDR1 is SQVTM and CDR2 ANQGSEA.

A few counts support this clone. V and J are TRBV4-1 and TRBJ2-6, with D maybe TRBD1 (6 bases). The germline V gene encodes CDR1 MGHRA and CDR2 YSYEKL. V was trimmed by 4 bases and J by 0 bases, leaving 19 bases between them. This CDR3 contains 19 residues. The DNA of the CDR3 is TGCGCCAGCAGCCGCACAGGGCCCAAAGACGACTCTGGGGCCAACGTCCTGACTTTC. Translated, it gives CASSRTGPKDDSGANVLTF.

V gene TRBV7-2 combines with J gene TRBJ2-7; D gene unclear. This CDR3 has 13 amino acids. In germline, CDR1 is SGHTA, CDR2 FQGNSA. V dropped 4 bases and J dropped 3 bases, with 10 bases sitting between them. This CDR3 is CASSSPSRYEQYF. The DNA for the CDR3 is TGTGCCAGCAGCTCTCCAAGCCGCTACGAGCAGTACTTC.

V usage is TRBV27 and J usage is TRBJ2-3, with 7 bases lining up with TRBD2. This CDR3 spans 14 amino acids. Looked up from germline, CDR1 is MNHEY and CDR2 is SMNVEV (reference sequence). The V segment lost 3 bases and the J segment 4 bases; nucleotides outside the gene matches: 4. CDR3 region: CASSFIAGADTQYF. The DNA for the CDR3 is TGTGCCAGCAGTTTTATTGCGGGAGCAGATACGCAGTATTTT.

The chain joins TRBV9 to TRBJ1-2; D is ambiguous. The length of the CDR3 is 15 residues. CDR1 is SGDLS and CDR2 is YYNGEE in the germline V gene. V lost 4 bases to trimming and J lost 4 bases, with 17 bases between them. The CDR3 DNA reads TGTGCCAGCAGCTCGAATCCCCCGCGTCCCTATGGCTACACCTTC. Translated: CASSSNPPRPYGYTF.

The chain is built from TRBV28 and TRBJ1-2; TRBD1 matches 8 bases. The CDR3 has 15 amino acids. V lost 3 bases and J lost 6; bases outside the gene matches: 9. Germline V CDR1 and CDR2: MDHEN, SYDVKM. For the CDR3, the DNA is TGTGCCAGCAGTTTTAACAGGGGGTTTGGGGATGGCTACACCTTC. Protein: CASSFNRGFGDGYTF.